The rows below give T cell receptor beta chains drawn from one sample of a study of blood T cell repertoires in COVID-19. TCRdb keeps only in-frame clones here, not all; method: immunoSEQ multiplex PCR. The sample contains hundreds of thousands of clones, about 80% of which appear only once. The sequenced sample consisted of peripheral blood. These TCRs come from a woman older than 75 with acute or convalescent COVID-19. The CDR3 runs from the conserved cysteine through the conserved F or W. A D gene is named only where the DNA matches it firmly. Only part of the rows carry a size: once, few, many, or a class if the clone is expanded.

J gene: TRBJ2-7; clone size: -; V gene: TRBV7-9; D gene: -; CDR3 DNA: TGTGCCAGCAGCTCCTTCTACGAGCAGTACTTC; CDR3 protein: CASSSFYEQYF
J gene: TRBJ2-7; clone size: -; V gene: TRBV5-5; D gene: TRBD2; CDR3 DNA: TGTGCCAGCAGCTTGGCTAGCGGGAACCCCTACGAGCAGTACTTC; CDR3 protein: CASSLASGNPYEQYF
J gene: TRBJ1-1; clone size: many; V gene: TRBV5-1; D gene: -; CDR3 DNA: TGCGCCAGCAGCGGGGGAGGTTCATTGAGGGCTTTCTTT; CDR3 protein: CASSGGGSLRAFF
J gene: TRBJ2-2; clone size: -; V gene: TRBV30; D gene: TRBD2; CDR3 DNA: TGTGCCTGGAGAAAGACTAGCAGCCCCTCACGCACCGGGGAGCTGTTTTTT; CDR3 protein: CAWRKTSSPSRTGELFF
J gene: TRBJ2-1; clone size: -; V gene: TRBV20-1; D gene: -; CDR3 DNA: TGCAGTGCTATAAACAACAATGAGCAGTTCTTC; CDR3 protein: CSAINNNEQFF
J gene: TRBJ1-2; clone size: -; V gene: TRBV5-1; D gene: TRBD1; CDR3 DNA: TGCGCCAGCAGCTTGGCTGGGGGGACAGGGGACTATGGCTACACCTTC; CDR3 protein: CASSLAGGTGDYGYTF
J gene: TRBJ1-2; clone size: many; V gene: TRBV12-5; D gene: -; CDR3 DNA: TGTGCTAGTGTTCTCAGGGGTAGCTATGGCTACACCTTC; CDR3 protein: CASVLRGSYGYTF
J gene: TRBJ2-5; clone size: -; V gene: TRBV5-1; D gene: TRBD2; CDR3 DNA: TGCGCCAGCAGCTTGGAAAACCGGGGGGGAGAGACCCAGTACTTC; CDR3 protein: CASSLENRGGETQYF
J gene: TRBJ2-1; clone size: -; V gene: TRBV18; D gene: -; CDR3 DNA: TGTGCCAGCTCGCCCAGGGTTGTCAATGAGCAGTTCTTC; CDR3 protein: CASSPRVVNEQFF
J gene: TRBJ1-1; clone size: once; V gene: TRBV5-1; D gene: -; CDR3 DNA: TGCGCCAGCAGCTTGGAACGGGGGAACACTGAAGCTTTCTTT; CDR3 protein: CASSLERGNTEAFF
J gene: TRBJ2-3; clone size: -; V gene: TRBV6-5; D gene: TRBD1; CDR3 DNA: TGTGCCAGCAGTTCCCTTGGCAGGGGGCGCACAGATACGCAGTATTTT; CDR3 protein: CASSSLGRGRTDTQYF
J gene: TRBJ2-1; clone size: -; V gene: TRBV10-2; D gene: TRBD2; CDR3 DNA: TGCGCCAGCAGTGAGAAGACTAGCGGGAGACACGATGAGCAGTTCTTC; CDR3 protein: CASSEKTSGRHDEQFF
J gene: TRBJ1-3; clone size: -; V gene: TRBV7-8; D gene: TRBD1; CDR3 DNA: TGTGCCAGCAGCCCCCAGACAGGGAGATCCTCTGGAAACACCATATATTTT; CDR3 protein: CASSPQTGRSSGNTIYF
J gene: TRBJ1-2; clone size: -; V gene: TRBV19; D gene: -; CDR3 DNA: TGTGCCAGTAGTATATCCCCCCGCGGTGGTGGCTATGGCTACACCTTC; CDR3 protein: CASSISPRGGGYGYTF
J gene: TRBJ1-1; clone size: -; V gene: TRBV6-4; D gene: TRBD1; CDR3 DNA: TGTGCCAGCAGTCCCTCAGGGGGCAGGACTGAAGCTTTCTTT; CDR3 protein: CASSPSGGRTEAFF
J gene: TRBJ1-1; clone size: -; V gene: TRBV6-5; D gene: -; CDR3 DNA: TGTGCCAGCAACGTTGGCCCTGAAGCTTTCTTT; CDR3 protein: CASNVGPEAFF
J gene: TRBJ2-7; clone size: few; V gene: TRBV12-3/TRBV12-4; D gene: TRBD2; CDR3 DNA: TGTGCCAGCAGTCGGGGGGACTACGAGCAGTACTTC; CDR3 protein: CASSRGDYEQYF
J gene: TRBJ1-5; clone size: few; V gene: TRBV3-1/TRBV3-2; D gene: -; CDR3 DNA: TGTGCCAGCAGCCCGGACATAAATCAGCCCCAGCATTTT; CDR3 protein: CASSPDINQPQHF
J gene: TRBJ2-1; clone size: -; V gene: TRBV5-4; D gene: -; CDR3 DNA: TGTGCCAGCAGCTTGGACGGCAGCGGATACAATGAGCAGTTCTTC; CDR3 protein: CASSLDGSGYNEQFF
J gene: TRBJ1-4; clone size: once; V gene: TRBV3-1/TRBV3-2; D gene: TRBD1; CDR3 DNA: TGTGCCAGCAGCCAAACGACAGGGGGTCTTGAAAAACTGTTTTTT; CDR3 protein: CASSQTTGGLEKLFF
J gene: TRBJ1-2; clone size: -; V gene: TRBV2; D gene: TRBD1; CDR3 DNA: TGTGCCAGCAGACAGGGGGCTAACTATGGCTACACCTTC; CDR3 protein: CASRQGANYGYTF
J gene: TRBJ2-7; clone size: once; V gene: TRBV4-3; D gene: TRBD2; CDR3 DNA: TGCGCCAGCAGCCAAGATTATACTAGCGGGGCCTACGAGCAGTACTTC; CDR3 protein: CASSQDYTSGAYEQYF
J gene: TRBJ2-3; clone size: -; V gene: TRBV14; D gene: -; CDR3 DNA: TGTGCCAGCAGCCAAGTTTGGCCAGATACGCAGTATTTT; CDR3 protein: CASSQVWPDTQYF